Given below is one TCR beta chain in context. TCRdb's table, derived via immunoSEQ multiplex PCR, lists solely in-frame clones and lacks some. The sample has approximately 85,000 clones, roughly 77% seen once; the top ten hold 10% to 15%. The data were taken from a study of blood T cell repertoires in COVID-19. Looked up from germline, CDR1 is SGDLS and CDR2 is YYNGEE. The CDR3 covers 13 residues. The V end lost 0 bases, the J end lost 2 bases, and 5 bases lay between the germline ends. This receptor was obtained from a human donor in a cohort sampled during active COVID-19. This chain links TRBV9 with TRBJ1-2; no clear D gene. Sequencing was done on a sample of peripheral blood. The CDR3 loop is CASSVDRNYGYTF. The CDR3 DNA is TGTGCCAGCAGCGTAGACCGGAACTATGGCTACACCTTC.